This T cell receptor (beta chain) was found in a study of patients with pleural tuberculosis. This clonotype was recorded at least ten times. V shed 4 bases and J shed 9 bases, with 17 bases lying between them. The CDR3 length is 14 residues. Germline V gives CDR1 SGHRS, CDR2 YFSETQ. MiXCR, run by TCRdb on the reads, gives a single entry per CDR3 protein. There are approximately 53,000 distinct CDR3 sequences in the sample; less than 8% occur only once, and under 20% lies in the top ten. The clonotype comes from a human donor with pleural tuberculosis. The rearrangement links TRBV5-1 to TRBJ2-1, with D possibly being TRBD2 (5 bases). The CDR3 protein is CASSDSGETSEQFF. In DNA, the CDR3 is TGCGCCAGCAGCGATTCCGGGGAGACGAGTGAGCAGTTCTTC.